Here is one T cell receptor beta chain with its context. Its antigen remains unknown. The data derive from a study of cytomegalovirus exposure and HLA in healthy donors. About the research overall: The 120 or so validation repertoires and the 650 to 850 first-cohort repertoires shared a platform, a later analysis reported. General observations from the study: The authors enumerated 150 to 200 TCR beta chains as linked to cytomegalovirus. Subsequent analysis found a tendency for first-cohort TCR clusters to co-occur within the 95 to 150 validation repertoires.

Germline-derived CDR1 and CDR2 are MNHEY and SMNVEV (reference sequence). The CDR3 has 15 residues. J lost 6 bases, V lost 0 bases, and 5 bases had no gene match. The protocol was immunoSEQ multiplex PCR, while the TCRdb copy is restricted to in-frame clones and leaves out a portion. The sample consists of 100,000 to 150,000 clones, about 94% of them appearing once. This chain connects TRBV27 to TRBJ2-1; 7 positions agree with TRBD1. The TCR comes from a woman between 18 and 29 years old in good health and CMV-seronegative. Sequencing used PBMCs. Here the CDR3 reads CASSLSSPGGNEQFF. The CDR3 DNA sequence: TGTGCCAGCAGTTTATCGTCCCCAGGGGGCAATGAGCAGTTCTTC.